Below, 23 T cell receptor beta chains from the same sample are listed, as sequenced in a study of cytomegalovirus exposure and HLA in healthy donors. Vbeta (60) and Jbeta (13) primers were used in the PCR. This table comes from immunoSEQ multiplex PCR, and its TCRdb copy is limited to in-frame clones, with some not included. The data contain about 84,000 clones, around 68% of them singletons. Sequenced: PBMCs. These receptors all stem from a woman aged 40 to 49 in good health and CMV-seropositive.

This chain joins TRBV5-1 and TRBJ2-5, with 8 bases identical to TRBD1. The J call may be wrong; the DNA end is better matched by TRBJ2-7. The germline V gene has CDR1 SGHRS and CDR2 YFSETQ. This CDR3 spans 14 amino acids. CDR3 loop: CASSFADRAHEQYF. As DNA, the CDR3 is TGCGCCAGCAGTTTTGCGGACAGGGCACACGAGCAGTACTTC.

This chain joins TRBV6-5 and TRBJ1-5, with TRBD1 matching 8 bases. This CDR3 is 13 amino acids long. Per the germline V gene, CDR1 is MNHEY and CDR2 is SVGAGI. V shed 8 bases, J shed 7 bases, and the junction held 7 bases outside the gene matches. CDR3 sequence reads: CASQGASGQPQHF. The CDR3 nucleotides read TGTGCCAGCCAGGGGGCTAGTGGGCAGCCCCAGCATTTT.

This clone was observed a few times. CDR3 sequence: CASSPQGQSYEQYF. For the CDR3, the DNA is TGTGCCAGCAGCCCACAGGGTCAGAGCTACGAGCAGTACTTC. This chain links TRBV5-6 with TRBJ2-7, with D possibly TRBD1 on 6 matching bases. The CDR3 is 14 amino acids. V shed 4 bases and J shed 3 bases, with 14 bases lying between them. Germline-derived CDR1 and CDR2 are SGHDT and YYEEEE. Drawing the rest from reference TRBV5-6 and TRBJ2-7, the complete variable domain is DAGVTQSPTHLIKTRGQQVTLRCSPKSGHDTVSWYQQALGQGPQFIFQYYEEEERQRGNFPDRFSGHQFPNYSSELNVNALLLGDSALYLCASSPQGQSYEQYFGPGTRLTVT.

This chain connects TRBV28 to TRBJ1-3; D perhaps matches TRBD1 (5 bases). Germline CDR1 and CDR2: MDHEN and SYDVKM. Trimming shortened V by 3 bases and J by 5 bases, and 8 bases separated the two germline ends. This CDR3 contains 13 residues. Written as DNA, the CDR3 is TGTGCCAGCAGTTTGGGGGGGAGAAACACCATATATTTT. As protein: CASSLGGRNTIYF.

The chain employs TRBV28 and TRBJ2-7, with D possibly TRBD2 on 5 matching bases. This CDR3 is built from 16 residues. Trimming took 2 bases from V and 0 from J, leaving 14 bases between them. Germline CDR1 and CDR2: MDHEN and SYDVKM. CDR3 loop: CASSLEGGRSSYEQYF. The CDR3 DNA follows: TGTGCCAGCAGTTTAGAAGGAGGACGTAGCTCCTACGAGCAGTACTTC.

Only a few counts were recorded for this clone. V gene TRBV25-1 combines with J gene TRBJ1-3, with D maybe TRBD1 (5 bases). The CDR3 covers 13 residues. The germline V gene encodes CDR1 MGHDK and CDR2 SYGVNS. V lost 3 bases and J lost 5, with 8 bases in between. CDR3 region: CASSDGGRNTIYF. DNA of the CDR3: TGTGCCAGCAGTGATGGGGGGAGAAACACCATATATTTT.

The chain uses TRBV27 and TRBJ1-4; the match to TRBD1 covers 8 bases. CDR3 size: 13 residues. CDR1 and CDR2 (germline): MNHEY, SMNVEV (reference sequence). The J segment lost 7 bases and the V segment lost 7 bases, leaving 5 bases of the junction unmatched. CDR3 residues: CASKEQGGEKLFF. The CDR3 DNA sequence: TGTGCCAGCAAGGAACAGGGGGGTGAAAAACTGTTTTTT.

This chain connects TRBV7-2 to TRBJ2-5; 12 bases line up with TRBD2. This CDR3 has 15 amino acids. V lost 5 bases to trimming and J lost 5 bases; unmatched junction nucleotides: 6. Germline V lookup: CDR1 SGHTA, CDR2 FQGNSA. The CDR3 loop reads CASSPTSGSWETQYF. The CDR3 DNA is TGTGCCAGCAGCCCGACTAGCGGGAGCTGGGAGACCCAGTACTTC.

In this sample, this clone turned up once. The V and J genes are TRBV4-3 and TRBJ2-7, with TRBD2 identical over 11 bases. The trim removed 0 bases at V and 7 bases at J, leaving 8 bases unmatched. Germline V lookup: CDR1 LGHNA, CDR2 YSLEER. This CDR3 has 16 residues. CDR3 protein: CASSQDLGSGRGEQYF. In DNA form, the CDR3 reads TGCGCCAGCAGCCAAGATCTCGGTAGCGGGAGGGGTGAGCAGTACTTC.

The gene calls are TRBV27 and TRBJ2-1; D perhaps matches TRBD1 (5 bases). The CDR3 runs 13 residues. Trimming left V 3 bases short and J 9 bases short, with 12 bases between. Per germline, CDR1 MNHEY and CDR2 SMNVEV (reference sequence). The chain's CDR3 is CASSLIGVGEQFF. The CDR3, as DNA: TGTGCCAGCAGTTTGATAGGGGTAGGTGAGCAGTTCTTC.

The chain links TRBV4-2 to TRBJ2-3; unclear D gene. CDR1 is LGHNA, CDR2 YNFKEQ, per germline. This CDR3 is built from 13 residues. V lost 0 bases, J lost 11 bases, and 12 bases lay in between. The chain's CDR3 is CASSQDLAAEQYF. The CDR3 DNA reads TGTGCCAGCAGCCAAGATCTGGCGGCAGAGCAGTATTTT.

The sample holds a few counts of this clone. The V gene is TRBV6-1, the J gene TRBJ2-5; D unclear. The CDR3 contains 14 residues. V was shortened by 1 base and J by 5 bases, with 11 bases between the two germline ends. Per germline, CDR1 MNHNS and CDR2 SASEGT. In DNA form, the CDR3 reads TGTGCCAGCAGTGAAGAAGATAGCCCGGAGACCCAGTACTTC. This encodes CASSEEDSPETQYF.

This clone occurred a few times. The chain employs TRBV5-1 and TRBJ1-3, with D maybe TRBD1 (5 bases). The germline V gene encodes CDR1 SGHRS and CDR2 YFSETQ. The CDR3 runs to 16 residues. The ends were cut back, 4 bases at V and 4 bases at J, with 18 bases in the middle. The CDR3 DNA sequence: TGCGCCAGCAGCCCGGACATCGGTTATTCCGGAAACACCATATATTTT. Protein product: CASSPDIGYSGNTIYF.

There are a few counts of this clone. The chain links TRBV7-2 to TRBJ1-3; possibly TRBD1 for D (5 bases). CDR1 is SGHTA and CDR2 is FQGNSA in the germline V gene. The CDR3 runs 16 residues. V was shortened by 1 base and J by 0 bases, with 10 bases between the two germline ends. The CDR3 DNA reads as TGTGCCAGCAGCTTAGACAGGCCTCCCTCTGGAAACACCATATATTTT. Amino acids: CASSLDRPPSGNTIYF.

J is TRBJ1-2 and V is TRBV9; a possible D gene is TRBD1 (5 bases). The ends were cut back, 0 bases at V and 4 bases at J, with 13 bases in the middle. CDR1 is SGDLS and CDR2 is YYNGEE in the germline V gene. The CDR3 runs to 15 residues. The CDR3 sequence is CASSVGRAGLYGYTF. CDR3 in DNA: TGTGCCAGCAGCGTAGGCAGGGCAGGGCTCTATGGCTACACCTTC.

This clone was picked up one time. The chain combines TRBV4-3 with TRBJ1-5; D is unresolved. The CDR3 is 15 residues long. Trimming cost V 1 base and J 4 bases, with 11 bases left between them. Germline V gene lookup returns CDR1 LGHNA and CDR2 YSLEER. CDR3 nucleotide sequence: TGCGCCAGCAGCCAAGGGGAGGGCAGTAATCAGCCCCAGCATTTT. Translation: CASSQGEGSNQPQHF.

The CDR3 reads CASSSSDRHTGELFF. The DNA for the CDR3 is TGTGCCAGCAGCTCCTCGGACAGACACACCGGGGAGCTGTTTTTT. The chain combines TRBV9 with TRBJ2-2; possibly TRBD1 for D (6 bases). The V and J ends lost 4 bases and 3 bases respectively, with 13 bases between them. The germline gives CDR1 SGDLS, CDR2 YYNGEE. The CDR3 has 15 amino acids.

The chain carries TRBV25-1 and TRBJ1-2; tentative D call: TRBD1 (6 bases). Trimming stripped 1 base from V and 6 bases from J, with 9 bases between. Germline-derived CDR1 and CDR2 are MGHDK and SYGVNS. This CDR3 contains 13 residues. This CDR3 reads CASSELGADGYTF. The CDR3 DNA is TGTGCCAGCAGTGAATTGGGGGCAGATGGCTACACCTTC.

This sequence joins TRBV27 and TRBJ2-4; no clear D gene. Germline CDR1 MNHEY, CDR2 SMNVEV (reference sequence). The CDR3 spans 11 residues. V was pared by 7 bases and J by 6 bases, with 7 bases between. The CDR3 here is CASKLRNIQYF. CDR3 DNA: TGTGCCAGCAAGTTGAGAAACATTCAGTACTTC.

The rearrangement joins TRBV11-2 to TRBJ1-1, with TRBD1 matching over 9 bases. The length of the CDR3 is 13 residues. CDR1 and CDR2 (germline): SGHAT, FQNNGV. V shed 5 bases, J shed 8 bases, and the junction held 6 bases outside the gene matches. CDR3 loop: CASSDGQGLEAFF. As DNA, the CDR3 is TGTGCCAGCAGCGATGGACAGGGGTTAGAAGCTTTCTTT.

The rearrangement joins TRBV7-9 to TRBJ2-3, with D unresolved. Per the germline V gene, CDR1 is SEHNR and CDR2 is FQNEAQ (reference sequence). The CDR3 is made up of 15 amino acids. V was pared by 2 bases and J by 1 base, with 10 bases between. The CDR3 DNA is TGTGCCAGCAGCTTAATTTCCAGTGGCACAGATACGCAGTATTTT. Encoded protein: CASSLISSGTDTQYF.

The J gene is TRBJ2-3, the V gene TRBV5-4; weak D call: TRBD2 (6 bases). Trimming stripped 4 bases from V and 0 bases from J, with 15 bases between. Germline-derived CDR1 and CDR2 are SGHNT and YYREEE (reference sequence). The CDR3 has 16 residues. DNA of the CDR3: TGTGCCAGCAGCCCCGGAGGGGCTCGAAGCACAGATACGCAGTATTTT. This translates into CASSPGGARSTDTQYF.

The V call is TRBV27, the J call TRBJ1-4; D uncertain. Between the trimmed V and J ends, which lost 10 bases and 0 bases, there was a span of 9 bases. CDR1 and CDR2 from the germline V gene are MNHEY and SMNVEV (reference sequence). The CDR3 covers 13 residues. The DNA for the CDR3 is TGTGCCATCACAGCCCCAACTAATGAAAAACTGTTTTTT. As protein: CAITAPTNEKLFF.